A selection of T cell receptor beta chains follows, all from one sample in a study of cytomegalovirus exposure and HLA in healthy donors. Assay used: immunoSEQ multiplex PCR; TCRdb lists only in-frame clones, some missing. This table has around 150,000 clones, about two thirds appearing once. The specimen was PBMCs. The receptors stem from a woman in her thirties or forties in good health and CMV-seronegative. Both conserved end residues are part of each CDR3. A D gene is named only where the DNA matches it firmly. Clone sizes are given selectively: once, few, many, or a class where the clone is expanded.

clone size	V gene	CDR3 length	D gene	J gene	CDR3 DNA	CDR3 protein
NA	TRBV7-3	15	TRBD2	TRBJ2-5	TGTGCCAGCAGCGTCGGACTAGCGGGGGTGCGTGAGCAGTACTTC	CASSVGLAGVREQYF
NA	TRBV18	15	NA	TRBJ2-5	TGTGCCAGCGCCCCGAGCGGCATTCGGGGGGAGACCCAGTACTTC	CASAPSGIRGETQYF
NA	TRBV4-1	14	NA	TRBJ1-1	TGCGCCAGCAGCCAAGGACAGCGGAACACTGAAGCTTTCTTT	CASSQGQRNTEAFF
few	TRBV7-8	16	NA	TRBJ1-5	TGTGCCAGCAGCTTAGCGGGAGGGTTCGGCAATCAGCCCCAGCATTTT	CASSLAGGFGNQPQHF
few	TRBV7-8	12	NA	TRBJ1-6	TGTGCCAGCAGCTTAGGAGATTCACCCCTCCACTTT	CASSLGDSPLHF
NA	TRBV11-1	15	NA	TRBJ2-7	TGTGCCAGCAGCTTAGCGGGAGGTTCGCTAAACGAGCAGTACTTC	CASSLAGGSLNEQYF
NA	TRBV18	15	NA	TRBJ1-1	TGTGCCAGCTCTTCACAGAGCCTTATGAACACTGGAGCTTTCTTT	CASSSQSLMNTGAFF
NA	TRBV6-5	13	NA	TRBJ1-2	TGTGCCAGCAGGGTAAACAATAACTATGGCTACACCTTC	CASRVNNNYGYTF
NA	TRBV29-1	13	NA	TRBJ1-1	TGCAGCGTGCACCAGGTTCTGAACACTGAAGCTTTCTTT	CSVHQVLNTEAFF
NA	TRBV9	14	NA	TRBJ2-1	TGTGCCAGCAGCGTCGGCGGGGCGAACAATGAGCAGTTCTTC	CASSVGGANNEQFF
NA	TRBV10-3	12	TRBD1	TRBJ1-5	TGTGCCTCCGGACAGGGAAGTCAGCCCCAGCATTTT	CASGQGSQPQHF
NA	TRBV6-5	16	TRBD1	TRBJ2-1	TGTGCCAGCAGTTACTTGGGACAGGACTCCTACAATGAGCAGTTCTTC	CASSYLGQDSYNEQFF
NA	TRBV6-5	15	NA	TRBJ2-7	TGTGCCAGCAGTTACGGTAGCGGCGTTCCCTACGAGCAGTACTTC	CASSYGSGVPYEQYF
few	TRBV19	16	TRBD1	TRBJ1-5	TGTGCCAGTAGTATAGATCGGGGACAGGGGGGTCAGCCCCAGCATTTT	CASSIDRGQGGQPQHF
NA	TRBV5-1	19	TRBD2	TRBJ2-6	TGCGCCAGCAGCTTGGTTAGCGGGGCTAGGTTGGCTGGGGCCAACGTCCTGACTTTC	CASSLVSGARLAGANVLTF
few	TRBV6-5	15	NA	TRBJ1-4	TGTGCCAGCAGCCGGTTCCGTGGAGTTAATGAAAAACTGTTTTTT	CASSRFRGVNEKLFF
NA	TRBV6-1	13	NA	TRBJ2-5	TGTGCCAGCGCGGCAGGGAATCTGGAGACCCAGTACTTC	CASAAGNLETQYF
NA	TRBV5-8	15	TRBD1	TRBJ1-5	TGTGCCAGCAGCTTTACAGGGGTGGGGAGTCAGCCCCAGCATTTT	CASSFTGVGSQPQHF
NA	TRBV5-4	13	TRBD1	TRBJ1-2	TGTGCCAGCAGCTTTCAGGGGGCGAGCGGCTACACCTTC	CASSFQGASGYTF
NA	TRBV2	15	TRBD1	TRBJ1-2	TGTGCCAGCGGTCTGGAGGGACAGGGGGCCAATGGCTACACCTTC	CASGLEGQGANGYTF
NA	TRBV15	13	NA	TRBJ1-1	TGTGCCACCAGCATACAGGGTGGGACTGAAGCTTTCTTT	CATSIQGGTEAFF
few	TRBV7-9	14	NA	TRBJ1-6	TGTGCCAGCAGCTTACGGGGATCGAATTCACCCCTCCACTTT	CASSLRGSNSPLHF
NA	TRBV28	17	TRBD1	TRBJ2-2	TGTGCCAGCTCCTCTGCCCGACAGGGGGGGTCCACCGGGGAGCTGTTTTTT	CASSSARQGGSTGELFF
NA	TRBV15	12	NA	TRBJ1-1	TGTGCCACCAGCAGAGAACAGGGTGGAGCTTTCTTT	CATSREQGGAFF
few	TRBV5-6	16	NA	TRBJ1-4	TGTGCCAGCAGCTCAAGCCCCCAGACTTATAATGAAAAACTGTTTTTT	CASSSSPQTYNEKLFF
once	TRBV7-2	16	NA	TRBJ2-3	TGTGCCAGCAGTCTACTAGCCGGGACAGGCACAGATACGCAGTATTTT	CASSLLAGTGTDTQYF
few	TRBV30	12	NA	TRBJ1-2	TGTGCCTGGATAGGCGGAGTCTATGGCTACACCTTC	CAWIGGVYGYTF
few	TRBV2	16	NA	TRBJ1-5	TGTGCCAGCAGCAAGTACCAAAGGGGGGAGGGACAGCCCCAGCATTTT	CASSKYQRGEGQPQHF
NA	TRBV5-4	14	NA	TRBJ2-5	TGTGCCAGCAGCTTGGGACAGGCCCAAGAGACCCAGTACTTC	CASSLGQAQETQYF
NA	TRBV6-6	14	TRBD1	TRBJ1-2	TGTGCCAGCGCCGGGACAGGGGGAAACTATGGCTACACCTTC	CASAGTGGNYGYTF
NA	TRBV10-3	14	TRBD1	TRBJ1-1	TGTGCCATCAGCCCGACAGGGGGCGGGAGTGAAGCTTTCTTT	CAISPTGGGSEAFF
NA	TRBV11-1	16	NA	TRBJ2-3	TGTGCCAGCAGCTTGAGGGGGATAGGGGCCACAGATACGCAGTATTTT	CASSLRGIGATDTQYF
NA	TRBV4-2	13	TRBD2	TRBJ2-7	TGTGCCAGCAGCCAAGATGGGGGGGACGAGCAGTACTTC	CASSQDGGDEQYF
NA	TRBV11-2	13	NA	TRBJ1-1	TGTGCCAGCAGCCAACGGGTGAACACTGAAGCTTTCTTT	CASSQRVNTEAFF
few	TRBV5-1	15	TRBD1	TRBJ1-1	TGCGCCAGCAGCTGGGATACAGGGGGGGACACTGAAGCTTTCTTT	CASSWDTGGDTEAFF
NA	TRBV7-6	14	NA	TRBJ2-2	TGTGCCAGCAGCGGGCAGATGTACACCGGGGAGCTGTTTTTT	CASSGQMYTGELFF
NA	TRBV28	15	TRBD1	TRBJ1-2	TGTGCCAGCAGTTTAACAGGGGCTTCCGCCTATGGCTACACCTTC	CASSLTGASAYGYTF
NA	TRBV9	14	NA	TRBJ1-1	TGTGCCAGCAGCGTGGTACAAGAGAACACTGAAGCTTTCTTT	CASSVVQENTEAFF
NA	TRBV6-6	13	NA	TRBJ1-4	TGTGCCAGCAGCCTACGTCGAATTGAAAAACTGTTTTTT	CASSLRRIEKLFF
NA	TRBV7-9	13	TRBD2	TRBJ2-1	TGTGCCAGCAGCTCGGGACTAAGGGATGAGCAGTTCTTC	CASSSGLRDEQFF
NA	TRBV18	15	NA	TRBJ2-1	TGTGCCAGCTCACCTCCGGCGACAGCCTACAATGAGCAGTTCTTC	CASSPPATAYNEQFF
NA	TRBV4-2	18	TRBD2	TRBJ2-1	TGTGCCAGCAGCCAGTTAGAGCGGGGGGGCCCCCGGGGGAATGAGCAGTTCTTC	CASSQLERGGPRGNEQFF
NA	TRBV7-8	16	NA	TRBJ1-5	TGTGCCAGCAGCTCCCGGACAGTTTTAAGCAATCAGCCCCAGCATTTT	CASSSRTVLSNQPQHF
NA	TRBV27	14	NA	TRBJ2-7	TGTGCCAGCCGCCCAGGACACCCAACCTACGAGCAGTACTTC	CASRPGHPTYEQYF
NA	TRBV6-5	13	NA	TRBJ1-1	TGTGCCAGCAGCCTTGACAGCCTGCAGGAAGCTTTCTTT	CASSLDSLQEAFF
NA	TRBV7-9	15	TRBD1	TRBJ2-1	TGTGCCAGCAGCGCCTACAGGGGGCAGAACAATGAGCAGTTCTTC	CASSAYRGQNNEQFF
few	TRBV28	12	NA	TRBJ1-1	TGTGCCAGCAGTCCATTGAACACTGAAGCTTTCTTT	CASSPLNTEAFF
NA	TRBV19	15	TRBD1	TRBJ1-2	TGTGCCAGTAGTACCGACAGGGGGCTAAACTATGGCTACACCTTC	CASSTDRGLNYGYTF
NA	TRBV4-3	16	NA	TRBJ1-1	TGCGCCAGCAGCCAACCAAAGGGAGGGGTCCACACTGAAGCTTTCTTT	CASSQPKGGVHTEAFF
few	TRBV30	13	TRBD1	TRBJ2-7	TGTGCCTGGAGGGGACAGGGACCCTACGAGCAGTACTTC	CAWRGQGPYEQYF
NA	TRBV29-1	11	NA	TRBJ1-1	TGCAGCGTTGGGGCCCCCACTGAAGCTTTCTTT	CSVGAPTEAFF
NA	TRBV7-2	15	TRBD2	TRBJ2-1	TGTGCCAGCAGGCCTAGCGGGGGGCGGTACAATGAGCAGTTCTTC	CASRPSGGRYNEQFF
NA	TRBV5-4	15	NA	TRBJ2-7	TGTGCCAGCAGCTTGGCCCCCGGGAGCTCCTACGAGCAGTACTTC	CASSLAPGSSYEQYF
NA	TRBV6-6	13	TRBD1	TRBJ1-1	TGTGCCACTTCAACAGGGGACAACACTGAAGCTTTCTTT	CATSTGDNTEAFF